The source of this T cell receptor beta chain is a study of CDR3 diversity in severe acne. Germline CDR1 reads SGDLS; CDR2 reads YYNGEE. This CDR3 region has 15 residues. V lost 3 bases and J lost 1; bases outside the gene matches: 5. In this sample, this clonotype turned up a few times. TCRdb re-called the PCR reads through MiXCR, storing one row per CDR3 protein. The top ten clones hold around 15% of a sample with fewer than 90,000 distinct CDR3 sequences, 51% of them seen once. Sample: blood. The chain recombines TRBV9 with TRBJ1-1; 8 bases are a match to TRBD1. This sequence was found in a male donor in good health, without acne. DNA of the CDR3: TGTGCCAGCAGCGCCATGGACAGGGAGAACACTGAAGCTTTCTTT. It specifies CASSAMDRENTEAFF.